The entry below gives a single TCR beta chain sequence along with its context. The data are from a study of cytomegalovirus exposure and HLA in healthy donors. With 3 bases removed from V and 1 base from J, the gap between germline ends came to 12 bases. Germline V lookup: CDR1 SEHNR, CDR2 FQNEAQ (reference sequence). This CDR3 is 15 amino acids long. Researchers ran the PCR with 60 Vbeta and 13 Jbeta primers. Measured with immunoSEQ multiplex PCR; TCRdb has only the in-frame clones, and not every one. This sample has 130,000 or so clones, with over 65% found just once. Sequenced input: PBMCs. The gene calls are TRBV7-9 and TRBJ1-1; no firm D call. The receptor comes from a man aged 45-65 years in good health and CMV-seronegative. CDR3 residues: CASSLLLEKNTEAFF. DNA for the CDR3: TGTGCCAGCAGCTTGTTGCTGGAGAAGAACACTGAAGCTTTCTTT.